The clone carrying this T cell receptor beta chain was detected ten times or more. The sample belongs to a study of blood T cells in healthy people across ages. V was clipped by 1 base and J by 10 bases, with 9 bases between them. The CDR3 runs 12 residues. Germline CDR1 reads SGHDT; CDR2 reads YYEEEE. A second PCR of about 7 to 12 cycles used a sample-barcoded 5' primer and a J-beta primer mix. TCRdb recomputed calls from the 5' RACE reads with MiXCR, one row per CDR3 protein. The sample includes around 1.7 million distinct CDR3 sequences, roughly 30% of them seen just once. This clonotype was obtained from a woman under 40 in good health. The sample comprised blood. The chain couples TRBV5-6 to TRBJ2-1; D uncertain. CDR3 sequence: CASSLNSREQFF. The CDR3 region has the DNA TGTGCCAGCAGCTTGAACTCGAGGGAGCAGTTCTTC.